This TCR beta chain was sequenced in a study of early stage breast cancer tumors. Study conclusions and caveats: Tumor and normal breast were distinguished via blood comparison in about 90% of the 16 patients.

Some clones are missing from TCRdb's copy, which holds only in-frame ones; the method was immunoSEQ multiplex PCR. This table holds about 38,000 clones, approximately 74% found once. The CDR3 length is 14 residues. Germline V gives CDR1 LGHNA, CDR2 YNFKEQ. V gave up 3 bases and J gave up 5 bases, with 13 bases separating them. Remarks on this clone: Its antigen is currently unknown.

The clonotype comes from a person between 55 and 70 years old with breast cancer. The sample was blood. This chain connects TRBV4-2 to TRBJ2-5, with D tentatively TRBD2 (6 bases). CDR3: CASSHGGARETQYF. The CDR3 nucleotides read TGTGCCAGCAGCCATGGAGGGGCGCGGGAGACCCAGTACTTC.